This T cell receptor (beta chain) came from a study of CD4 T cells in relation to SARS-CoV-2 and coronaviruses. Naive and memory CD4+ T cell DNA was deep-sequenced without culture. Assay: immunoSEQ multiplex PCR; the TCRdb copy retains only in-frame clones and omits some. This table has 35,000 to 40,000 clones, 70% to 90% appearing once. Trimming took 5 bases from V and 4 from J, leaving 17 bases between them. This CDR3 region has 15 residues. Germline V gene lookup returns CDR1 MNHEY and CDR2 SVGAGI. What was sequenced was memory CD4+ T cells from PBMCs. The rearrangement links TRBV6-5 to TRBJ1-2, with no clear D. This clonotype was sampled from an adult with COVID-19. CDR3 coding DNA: TGTGCCAGCAGTATTGCGACGACCGACTCCTATGGCTACACCTTC. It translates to CASSIATTDSYGYTF.